This section outlines one T cell receptor (beta chain) sequence together with its context. The antigen is unknown. The data were obtained in a study of T cell repertoires in cytomegalovirus infection. On the study more broadly: CMV epitopes, recently identified HLA-C-restricted and well-studied HLA-B-restricted, were used. It was the public TCR beta signatures that indicated both CMV infection and matching HLA type. Study results and limitations: CMV carriers having the relevant HLA were flagged by cumulative public TCR beta family frequency.

In TCRdb, the reads were re-called with MiXCR into one record per CDR3 protein. The table has 650,000 to 900,000 distinct CDR3 sequences, about 28% seen once. The V segment lost 1 base and the J segment 2 bases; nucleotides outside the gene matches: 5. This CDR3 spans 16 amino acids. In germline, CDR1 is SGHVS, CDR2 FNYEAQ. Sequencing used cultured CD8+ T cells from PBMCs, obtained from culture after CMV antigen stimulation. This receptor was obtained from a human donor in good health (CMV status not recorded). Some clones in this sample may be carry-over from other donors' samples. The chain combines TRBV7-6 with TRBJ2-3, with 8 bases identical to TRBD2. CDR3 in DNA: TGTGCCAGCAGCTTAGTAACTAGCGGATCCACAGATACGCAGTATTTT. Protein sequence: CASSLVTSGSTDTQYF.